The source of this T cell receptor (beta chain) is a study of beta chain features in type 1 diabetes. What was sequenced were expressed TCRB transcripts, since all of the isolated RNA had been reverse transcribed. The method was immunoSEQ multiplex PCR; TCRdb's version includes in-frame clones alone and lacks a portion of them. The sample records around 190,000 clones, 13% being singletons. This clone appeared a few times. The V gene end was trimmed by 6 bases and the J gene end by 0 bases; junction bases not matched to a gene: 8. The CDR3 has 15 residues. The germline CDR1 and CDR2 sequences are SNHLY and FYNNEI.

Sequenced sample: central memory CD4+ T cells from blood. V usage is TRBV2 and J usage is TRBJ2-7, with 7 positions matching TRBD2. This TCR derives from a woman younger than 35 in good health. The CDR3 DNA reads TGTGCCAGCAGGTCAAGACTAGCCAGCTCCTACGAGCAGTACTTC. Encoded protein: CASRSRLASSYEQYF.